These 12 T cell receptor beta chains came from one sample sequenced in a study of T cells expressing NK-cell markers. TCRdb reprocessed the 5' RACE reads, keeping one entry per CDR3 protein, no DNA. The sample shows 300,000 to 450,000 distinct CDR3 sequences, and around 5.2% sits with its ten largest clones. Sequenced sample: blood T cells: a sorted CD56 or NKG2C T cell subset, CD4+ or CD8+ T cells, or bulk PBMC T cells (not recorded which). These receptors came from a man aged 18 to 69 in good health.

The V gene is TRBV7-8, the J gene TRBJ2-7; checking the TCRdb D call of TRBD1 is not possible without DNA. CDR1 and CDR2 (germline): SGHVS, FQNEAQ. This CDR3 is 14 amino acids long. CDR3 region: CASSSQGIRHEQYF.

The chain's CDR3 is CASLAAEETQYF. This chain connects TRBV18 to TRBJ2-5; TCRdb selects TRBD2, and the lack of DNA leaves this call unchecked. Germline CDR1 is KGHSH and CDR2 is LQKENI. The CDR3 runs 12 residues.

The chain uses TRBV2 and TRBJ1-6. This CDR3 has 14 amino acids. CDR1 SNHLY and CDR2 FYNNEI come from the germline V gene. The CDR3 loop reads CASSAVTDNSPLHF. Supplemented by reference TRBV2 and TRBJ1-6, the full variable domain reads EPEVTQTPSHQVTQMGQEVILRCVPISNHLYFYWYRQILGQKVEFLVSFYNNEISEKSEIFDDQFSVERPDGSNFTLKIRSTKLEDSAMYFCASSAVTDNSPLHFGNGTRLTVT.

The rearrangement joins TRBV5-1 to TRBJ2-4. This CDR3 comprises 17 residues. Germline V gene sequence: CDR1 SGHRS, CDR2 YFSETQ. The CDR3 protein is CASSLGTMTVAKNIQYF.

J is TRBJ2-7 and V is TRBV3-1; with no DNA, the TCRdb D assignment of TRBD1 cannot be verified. Looked up from germline, CDR1 is LGHDT and CDR2 is YNNKEL (reference sequence). CDR3 length: 14 residues. The CDR3 spells CASSQDLAHYEQYF.

The chain joins TRBV5-1 to TRBJ1-2; the TCRdb call, TRBD1, lacks DNA for checking. Germline V gene data show CDR1 as SGHRS and CDR2 as YFSETQ. The CDR3 is made up of 14 amino acids. The CDR3 sequence: CASSSGPDSGGYTF.

The chain employs TRBV12-3 or TRBV12-4 and TRBJ1-5. The CDR3 has 14 residues. The CDR3 loop is CASSASPGGQPQHF.

The chain links TRBV6-1 to TRBJ2-5; TCRdb reports TRBD1, a call that lacks DNA to check it against. Per germline, CDR1 MNHNS and CDR2 SASEGT. The length of the CDR3 is 14 residues. This chain's CDR3 is CASYGQGKGETQYF.

The CDR3 sequence: CASKVGGGHSYNEQFF. The J gene is TRBJ2-1, the V gene TRBV6-5; the TCRdb D gene call, TRBD1, has no DNA to confirm it. Germline-derived CDR1 and CDR2 are MNHEY and SVGAGI. The CDR3 extends over 16 amino acids.

This chain uses TRBV29-1 with TRBJ2-2. The germline CDR1 and CDR2 sequences are SQVTM and ANQGSEA. The CDR3 extends over 12 amino acids. The CDR3 loop reads CSVGGNTGELFF.

The J gene is TRBJ2-6, the V gene TRBV5-1. The CDR3 covers 15 residues. Germline V CDR1 and CDR2: SGHRS, YFSETQ. This chain's CDR3 is CASSKGHSGANVLTF.

The chain uses TRBV6-1 and TRBJ1-5; TCRdb's D gene call, TRBD1, goes unchecked for lack of DNA. The CDR3 runs 17 residues. The germline V gene has CDR1 MNHNS and CDR2 SASEGT. The CDR3: CASKTSWGQGSNQPQHF.